This T cell receptor (beta chain) is from a study of regulatory T cells in long-lasting Graves disease. The table lists this clonotype with a few counts. Noted time point: newly diagnosed GD, antithyroid drugs for less than 3 months. Preparation of the TCR library used RNA extracted from PBMCs. Graves' disease diagnosis used American Thyroid Association guidelines. With EDTA tubes as the receptacles, around 10 milliliters of peripheral blood were drawn. The CDR3 has 12 amino acids. V gave up 2 bases and J gave up 7 bases, with 5 bases separating them. Combining iRepertoire HTBI primers with Arm-PCR of CDR3 regions, the authors built TCR beta libraries. TCRdb processed the multiplex PCR reads anew with MiXCR; each CDR3 protein has one entry. The data hold 450,000 to 650,000 distinct CDR3 sequences, with roughly a sixth observed a single time. These data were also filed under a second study, of T cells in Graves' hyperthyroidism and ophthalmopathy.

Sequencing used peripheral blood mononuclear cells (PBMCs), obtained at new diagnosis, from a patient treated with antithyroid drugs. This clonotype was obtained from a woman aged 40 to 65 with Graves disease. V gene TRBV12-3 or TRBV12-4 combines with J gene TRBJ1-4; no clear D gene. The CDR3 reads CASSLRVEKLFF. The CDR3 coding sequence is TGTGCCAGCAGTTTAAGAGTTGAAAAACTGTTTTTT.